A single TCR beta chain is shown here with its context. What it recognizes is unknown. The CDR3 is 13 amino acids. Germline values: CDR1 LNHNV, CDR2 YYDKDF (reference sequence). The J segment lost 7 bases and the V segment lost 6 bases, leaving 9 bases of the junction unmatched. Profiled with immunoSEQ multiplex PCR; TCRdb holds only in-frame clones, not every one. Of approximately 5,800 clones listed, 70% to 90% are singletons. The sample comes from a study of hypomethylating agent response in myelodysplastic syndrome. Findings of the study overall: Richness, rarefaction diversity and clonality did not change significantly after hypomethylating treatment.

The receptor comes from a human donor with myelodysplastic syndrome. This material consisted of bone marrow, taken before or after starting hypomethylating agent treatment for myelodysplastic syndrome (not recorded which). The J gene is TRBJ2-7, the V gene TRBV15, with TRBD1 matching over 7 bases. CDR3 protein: CATSRDREKEQYF. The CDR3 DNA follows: TGTGCCACCAGTCGAGACAGGGAAAAAGAGCAGTACTTC.